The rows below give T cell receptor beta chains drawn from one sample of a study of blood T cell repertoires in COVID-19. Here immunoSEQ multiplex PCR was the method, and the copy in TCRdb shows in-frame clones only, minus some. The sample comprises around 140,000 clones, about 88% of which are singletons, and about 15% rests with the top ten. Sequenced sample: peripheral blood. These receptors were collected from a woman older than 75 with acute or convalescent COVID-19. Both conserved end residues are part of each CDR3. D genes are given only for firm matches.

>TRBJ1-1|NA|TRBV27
TGTGCCAGCAGTTTATCTTCCCCCGGGGGATTGATGAACACTGAAGCTTTCTTT
CASSLSSPGGLMNTEAFF
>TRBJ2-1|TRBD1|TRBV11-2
TGTGCCAGCAGCTCCCTCAGGGGGCTTTTCAATGAGCAGTTCTTC
CASSSLRGLFNEQFF
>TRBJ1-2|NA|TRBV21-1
TGTGCCAGCGGACGTACAGGGAAATCCACCTTC
CASGRTGKSTF
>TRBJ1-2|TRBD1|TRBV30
TGTGCCTGGAGGTCCGGGACAGGGGTTACGGGCGGCTACACCTTC
CAWRSGTGVTGGYTF
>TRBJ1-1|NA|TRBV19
TGTGCCAGTAGTCCCCTCCACGGGGGGGACACTGAAGCTTTCTTT
CASSPLHGGDTEAFF
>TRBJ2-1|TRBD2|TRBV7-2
TGTGCCAGCAGCAAACTAGCGGGCGTCCGAAATGAGCAGTTCTTC
CASSKLAGVRNEQFF
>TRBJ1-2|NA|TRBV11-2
TGTGCCAGCAGCTTAGAAAGGGCATCTAGCGAGAAAACTAACTATGGCTACACCTTC
CASSLERASSEKTNYGYTF
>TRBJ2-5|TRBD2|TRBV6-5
TGTGCCAGCAGTTGGGAGTGGGCGGGGGGACCAGAGACCCAGTACTTC
CASSWEWAGGPETQYF
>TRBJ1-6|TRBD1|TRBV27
TGTGCCAGCAGCTACAGGGGCGGCCTGAGCTCCTATAATTCACCCCTCCACTTT
CASSYRGGLSSYNSPLHF
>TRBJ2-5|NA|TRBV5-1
TGCGCCAGCAGCAACCAGGCAGGAATTGGGCGGGGGACCCAGTACTTC
CASSNQAGIGRGTQYF
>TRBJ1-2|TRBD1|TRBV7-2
TGTGCCAGCAGCCTTACAGGGGGATTTAACTATGGCTACACCTTC
CASSLTGGFNYGYTF
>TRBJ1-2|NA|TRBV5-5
TGTGCCAGCAGCTCCAGGGGCTATGGCTACACCTTC
CASSSRGYGYTF
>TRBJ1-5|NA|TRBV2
TGTGCCAGCAGCCCCGGACAAATGGCAAATCAGCCCCAGCATTTT
CASSPGQMANQPQHF
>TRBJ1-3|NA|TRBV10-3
TGTGCCATCAGTGAGATGCAGGCCCCGTTAGGAAACACCATATATTTT
CAISEMQAPLGNTIYF
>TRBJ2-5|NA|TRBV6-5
TGTGCCAGCAGTTACTCGAGCCGCGGGGATCAAGAGACCCAGTACTTC
CASSYSSRGDQETQYF